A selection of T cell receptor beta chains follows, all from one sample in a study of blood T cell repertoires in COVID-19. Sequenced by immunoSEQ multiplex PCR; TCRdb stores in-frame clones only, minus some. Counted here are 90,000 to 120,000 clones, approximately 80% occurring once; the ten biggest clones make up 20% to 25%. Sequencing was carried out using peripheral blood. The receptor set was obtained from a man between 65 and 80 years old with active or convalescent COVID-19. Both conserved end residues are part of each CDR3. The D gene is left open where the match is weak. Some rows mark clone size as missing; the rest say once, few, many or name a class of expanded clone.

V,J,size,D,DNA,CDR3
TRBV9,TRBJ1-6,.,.,TGTGCCAGCAGCGTAGCTCAGGGGATAAATTCACCCCTCCACTTT,CASSVAQGINSPLHF
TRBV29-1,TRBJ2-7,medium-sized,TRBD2,TGCAGCGTTCAAGCGGGGGACTCCTACGAGCAGTACTTC,CSVQAGDSYEQYF
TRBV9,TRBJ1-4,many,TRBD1,TGTGCCAGCAGCCAGGGGGTATCCTTTGCAACTAATGAAAAACTGTTTTTT,CASSQGVSFATNEKLFF
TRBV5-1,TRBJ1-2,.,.,TGCGCCAGCAGCTTGGGGGCGGGGGCGAGCTATGGCTACACCTTC,CASSLGAGASYGYTF
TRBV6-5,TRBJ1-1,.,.,TGTGCCAGCAGGCGATTGAACACTGAAGCTTTCTTT,CASRRLNTEAFF
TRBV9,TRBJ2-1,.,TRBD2,TGTGCCAGCAGCGTGGGGACTAGCACGTACAATGAGCAGTTCTTC,CASSVGTSTYNEQFF
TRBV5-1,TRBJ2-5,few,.,TGCGCCAGCAGCCAAAAAGAACAGGGCCGAGGGGAGACCCAGTACTTC,CASSQKEQGRGETQYF
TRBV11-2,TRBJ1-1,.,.,TGTGCCAGCAGTGCTCAGGGGTTAGTGAACACTGAAGCTTTCTTT,CASSAQGLVNTEAFF
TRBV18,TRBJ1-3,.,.,TGTGCCAGCTCACCTACTGGGGCAGGAAACACCATATATTTT,CASSPTGAGNTIYF
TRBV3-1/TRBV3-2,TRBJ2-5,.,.,TGTGCCAGCAGCCACCCTCGGGGAGGAGGGGAGACCCAGTACTTC,CASSHPRGGGETQYF
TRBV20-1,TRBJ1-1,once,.,TGCAGCCCCTCAGTTAACACTGAAGCTTTCTTT,CSPSVNTEAFF
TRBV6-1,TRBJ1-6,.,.,TGTGCCAGTCGACCGGGCTTACAGGGAAATTCACCCCTCCACTTT,CASRPGLQGNSPLHF
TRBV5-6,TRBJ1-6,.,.,TGTGCCAGCAGCTTGCGGGGGGCCAGGGATTCACCCCTCCACTTT,CASSLRGARDSPLHF
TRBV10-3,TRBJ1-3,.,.,TGTGCCATGGCGGCCTTCGGGGTAGACTCTGGAAACACCATATATTTT,CAMAAFGVDSGNTIYF
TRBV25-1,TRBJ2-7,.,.,TGTGCCAGCAGTGCGTCCTACGAGCAGTACTTC,CASSASYEQYF
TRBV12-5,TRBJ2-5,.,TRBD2,TGTGCTAGTGGTTTGGGGGTAGCGGGGGCGCCCGGACAAGAGACCCAGTACTTC,CASGLGVAGAPGQETQYF
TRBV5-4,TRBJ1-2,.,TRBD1,TGTGCCAGCAGCACGGGACAGGGAGAAGTTCGCTATGGCTACACCTTC,CASSTGQGEVRYGYTF
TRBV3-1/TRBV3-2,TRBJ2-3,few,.,TGTGCCAGCAGCCAAACTAGTACCCCAGATACGCAGTATTTT,CASSQTSTPDTQYF
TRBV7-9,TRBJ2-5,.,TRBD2,TGTGCCAGCAGCTTAGATTTTAGGGTAGCGGGGGGCGAAGAGACCCAGTACTTC,CASSLDFRVAGGEETQYF
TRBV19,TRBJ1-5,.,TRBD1,TGTGCCACAAGCACAGGGGAAGGGAACAATCAGCCCCAGCATTTT,CATSTGEGNNQPQHF
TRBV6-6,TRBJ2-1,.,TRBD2,TGTGCCAGCAGGCGGCCGGGACTAGGTAACAATGAGCAGTTCTTC,CASRRPGLGNNEQFF
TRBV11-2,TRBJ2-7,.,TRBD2,TGTGCCAGCAGGCTTTTTTGGGGGGGGTCCTACGAGCAGTACTTC,CASRLFWGGSYEQYF
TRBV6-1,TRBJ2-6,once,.,TGTGCCAGCAGTGAAGGCAGCTCTGGGGCCAACGTCCTGACTTTC,CASSEGSSGANVLTF
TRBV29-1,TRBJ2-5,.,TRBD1,TGCAGCGTTGTCGGGACAGGGGGACAAGAGACCCAGTACTTC,CSVVGTGGQETQYF
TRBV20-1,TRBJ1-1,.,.,TGCAGTGCATTGACTGACACTGAAGCTTTCTTT,CSALTDTEAFF
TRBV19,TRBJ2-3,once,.,TGTGCCAGTAGTATGGGTGCCGCGGGGTCCACAGATACGCAGTATTTT,CASSMGAAGSTDTQYF
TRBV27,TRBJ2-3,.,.,TGTGCCAGCAGTTCCCCGGGAAGGGCCAGGGGAGATACGCAGTATTTT,CASSSPGRARGDTQYF
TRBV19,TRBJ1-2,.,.,TGTGCCAGTAGTATCAGGGGCCTCTATGGCTACACCTTC,CASSIRGLYGYTF
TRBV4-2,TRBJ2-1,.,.,TGTGCCAGCAGCCAGTCGGGAAGGGACTACAATGAGCAGTTCTTC,CASSQSGRDYNEQFF
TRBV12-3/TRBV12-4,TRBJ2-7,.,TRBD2,TGTGCCAGCAGTGGGACTAGCTACGAGCAGTACTTC,CASSGTSYEQYF
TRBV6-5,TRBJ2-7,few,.,TGTGCCAGCAGTCCTCGACAAGGCCACTACGAGCAGTACTTC,CASSPRQGHYEQYF
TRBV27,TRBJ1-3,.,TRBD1,TGTGCCAGCAGCCGCCTCCCCCGACAGGGACATGGAAACACCATATATTTT,CASSRLPRQGHGNTIYF
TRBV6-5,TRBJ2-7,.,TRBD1,TGTGCCAGCAGTATCCGGGACAGGTACTACGAGCAGTACTTC,CASSIRDRYYEQYF
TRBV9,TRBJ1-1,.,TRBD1,TGTGCCAGCAGCCCGGCAGGGGGCGCGAGGAAAGCTTTCTTT,CASSPAGGARKAFF
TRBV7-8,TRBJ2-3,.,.,TGTGCCAGCAGACCTGGTCGGGGGAAAGATACGCAGTATTTT,CASRPGRGKDTQYF
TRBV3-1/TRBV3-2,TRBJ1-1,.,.,TGTGCCAGCAGCCAAAGAGACAGGTTGAACACTGAAGCTTTCTTT,CASSQRDRLNTEAFF
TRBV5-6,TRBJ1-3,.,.,TGTGCCAGCAGCTTGACGCCAGGGAACACCATATATTTT,CASSLTPGNTIYF